Sequencing of this TCR beta chain was carried out in a study of T cell responses to AZD1222 COVID-19 vaccine. Findings of the study overall: Donors were largely white British and mainly female; clonal diversity was possibly underestimated. Targeting of unmutated variant regions was reportedly seen in nearly half of spike-specific TCRs.

Clones were read by immunoSEQ multiplex PCR, and TCRdb kept only the in-frame ones, dropping some. Of approximately 150,000 clones in the sample, 70% to 90% were seen once. The germline V and J ends were trimmed by 5 bases and 0 bases, with 15 bases remaining between them. CDR1 is MDHEN and CDR2 is SYDVKM in the germline V gene. The CDR3 consists of 16 residues. Comments on this clone: No antigen is known for it.

This receptor was taken from an adult who received the AZD1222 COVID-19 vaccine. The chain uses TRBV28 and TRBJ2-3; D possibly uses TRBD1 or TRBD2 (5 bases each). Specimen: peripheral blood, collected 28 days after the second AZD1222 dose. DNA of the CDR3: TGTGCCAGCAGTAAGACGGGACGGCGGAGCACAGATACGCAGTATTTT. This codes for CASSKTGRRSTDTQYF.